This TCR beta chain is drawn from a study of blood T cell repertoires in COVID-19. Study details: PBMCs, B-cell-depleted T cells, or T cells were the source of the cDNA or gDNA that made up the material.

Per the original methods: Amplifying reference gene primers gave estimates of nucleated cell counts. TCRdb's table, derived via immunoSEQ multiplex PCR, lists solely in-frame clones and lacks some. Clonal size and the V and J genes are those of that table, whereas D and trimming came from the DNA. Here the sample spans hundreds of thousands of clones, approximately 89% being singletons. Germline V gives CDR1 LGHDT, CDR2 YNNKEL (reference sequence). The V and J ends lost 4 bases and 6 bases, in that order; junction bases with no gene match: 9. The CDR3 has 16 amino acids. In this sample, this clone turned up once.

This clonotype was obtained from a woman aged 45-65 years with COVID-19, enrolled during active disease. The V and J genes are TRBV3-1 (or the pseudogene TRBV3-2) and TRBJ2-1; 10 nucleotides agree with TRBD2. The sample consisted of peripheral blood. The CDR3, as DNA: TGTGCCAGCAGCCGTCCCACCGGACTAGCGGTCAATGAGCAGTTCTTC. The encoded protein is CASSRPTGLAVNEQFF.